These 29 T cell receptor beta chains originate from one sample sequenced in a study of beta chain features in type 1 diabetes. What was sequenced were expressed TCRB transcripts, since all of the isolated RNA had been reverse transcribed. Profiling relied on immunoSEQ multiplex PCR, and the TCRdb table lists in-frame clones only, not all of them. The data hold some 150,000 clones, with 7% to 10% observed a single time. The sequencing sample was made of central memory CD4+ T cells from blood. Receptor source: a man aged 18 to 35 in good health.

J is TRBJ2-7 and V is TRBV30; D remains unclear. Germline loops: CDR1 GTSNPN, CDR2 SVGIG (reference sequence). The CDR3 extends over 10 amino acids. With 5 bases removed from V and 7 bases from J, the gap between germline ends came to 9 bases. The CDR3 spells CAWGSREQYF. In DNA, the CDR3 is TGTGCCTGGGGATCTAGGGAGCAGTACTTC.

The gene calls are TRBV20-1 and TRBJ1-2, with 7 bases that match TRBD1. This CDR3 is 11 amino acids long. With 2 bases clipped from V and 11 bases from J, the junction kept 5 bases outside the gene matches. Per germline, CDR1 DFQATT and CDR2 SNEGSKA (reference sequence). CDR3 nucleotide sequence: TGCAGTGCTAGATATGGCAGGGGGTACACCTTC. Protein product: CSARYGRGYTF.

This clone was found a few times. The V and J genes are TRBV5-6 and TRBJ1-2, with D possibly matching TRBD1 (6 bases). Germline V gene sequence: CDR1 SGHDT, CDR2 YYEEEE. This CDR3 comprises 16 residues. V lost 4 bases and J lost 2, with 18 bases in between. The CDR3 sequence: CASSNTQGSANYGYTF. The CDR3 bases are TGTGCCAGCAGCAATACTCAGGGGAGTGCCAACTATGGCTACACCTTC.

This chain connects TRBV28 to TRBJ2-7; TRBD1 matches at 7 bases. Germline CDR1 and CDR2: MDHEN and SYDVKM. V lost 3 bases and J lost 3; bases outside the gene matches: 8. The CDR3 contains 15 residues. This chain's CDR3 is CASSFFKTGNYEQYF. CDR3 bases: TGTGCCAGCAGTTTTTTCAAGACAGGGAACTACGAGCAGTACTTC.

This clone showed up just a few times. This chain connects TRBV6-1 to TRBJ1-2; D not certain. From germline, CDR1 is MNHNS and CDR2 SASEGT. V dropped 1 base and J dropped 4 bases, with 7 bases sitting between them. CDR3 length: 13 residues. This CDR3 reads CASSEVLPYGYTF. The CDR3 DNA reads TGTGCCAGCAGTGAAGTCCTCCCCTATGGCTACACCTTC.

CDR3 sequence reads: CASSLEAAAGGLQETQYF. Here the CDR3 DNA reads TGTGCCAGCAGCTTAGAAGCCGCAGCGGGGGGGCTGCAAGAGACCCAGTACTTC. This chain uses TRBV7-2 with TRBJ2-5; 10 positions match TRBD2. The CDR3 is 18 residues long. Germline CDR1 SGHTA, CDR2 FQGNSA. The V gene end was trimmed by 1 base and the J gene end by 2 bases; junction bases not matched to a gene: 10. Using reference TRBV7-2 and TRBJ2-5 for the parts outside the CDR3, the full variable domain is GAGVSQSPSNKVTEKGKDVELRCDPISGHTALYWYRQSLGQGLEFLIYFQGNSAPDKSGLPSDRFSAERTGGSVSTLTIQRTQQEDSAVYLCASSLEAAAGGLQETQYFGPGTRLLVL.

This clone has a count of ten or more. The CDR3, as DNA: TGCGCCAGCAGTCATGGGACAGGGAAAAATAGCAATCAGCCCCAGCATTTT. It yields the protein CASSHGTGKNSNQPQHF. The chain has TRBV23-1 and TRBJ1-5; 9 nucleotides align to TRBD1. TRBV23-1 is an ORF; its function is uncertain. The CDR3 consists of 17 residues. V lost 3 bases to trimming and J lost 0 bases; unmatched junction nucleotides: 6.

The rearrangement links TRBV5-1 to TRBJ2-7, with D tentatively TRBD2 (6 bases). V was clipped by 2 bases and J by 0 bases, with 9 bases between them. The CDR3 runs 14 residues. Per germline, CDR1 SGHRS and CDR2 YFSETQ. This CDR3 is CASSFAGLSYEQYF. CDR3 coding DNA: TGCGCCAGCAGCTTCGCGGGGCTCTCCTACGAGCAGTACTTC.

V gene TRBV7-2 combines with J gene TRBJ2-5, with TRBD2 matching over 8 bases. With the DNA end fitting TRBJ2-7 better, the J assignment may be wrong. Germline V gives CDR1 SGHTA, CDR2 FQGNSA. The CDR3 has 15 residues. CDR3 DNA: TGTGCCAGCAGCTCGGGGGGGGTAGCGGGGTACGAGCAGTACTTC. Amino acid sequence: CASSSGGVAGYEQYF.

This clone appeared a few times. The chain couples TRBV18 to TRBJ2-1; 13 bases line up with TRBD2. Germline CDR1 reads KGHSH; CDR2 reads LQKENI. With V trimmed by 4 bases and J by 7 bases, 1 base remained unmatched. The CDR3 extends over 14 amino acids. DNA of the CDR3: TGTGCCAGCTCACGGGGACTAGCGGGGAATGAGCAGTTCTTC. Protein: CASSRGLAGNEQFF.

In this sample, this clone turned up many times. The J gene is TRBJ1-4, the V gene TRBV30; no clear D. CDR1 and CDR2 from the germline V gene are GTSNPN and SVGIG (reference sequence). V lost 2 bases, J lost 8 bases, and 6 bases lay in between. This CDR3 is built from 11 residues. CDR3 DNA: TGTGCCTGGAGTCGCCGGGAAAAACTGTTTTTT. Its translation: CAWSRREKLFF.

This chain joins TRBV28 and TRBJ1-5; D possibly corresponds to TRBD1 (6 bases). V shed 7 bases and J shed 3 bases, with 16 bases lying between them. Germline-derived CDR1 and CDR2 are MDHEN and SYDVKM. This CDR3 spans 15 amino acids. CDR3 residues: CASTPRTASNQPQHF. The CDR3 nucleotides are TGTGCCAGCACCCCCCGGACAGCCTCCAATCAGCCCCAGCATTTT. Drawing the rest from reference TRBV28 and TRBJ1-5, the complete variable domain is DVKVTQSSRYLVKRTGEKVFLECVQDMDHENMFWYRQDPGLGLRLIYFSYDVKMKEKGDIPEGYSVSREKKERFSLILESASTNQTSMYLCASTPRTASNQPQHFGDGTRLSIL.

V usage is TRBV7-2 and J usage is TRBJ1-6; TRBD1 agrees at 7 bases. With V trimmed by 3 bases and J by 8 bases, 7 bases remained unmatched. Per the germline V gene, CDR1 is SGHTA and CDR2 is FQGNSA. This CDR3 region has 15 residues. The CDR3 bases are TGTGCCAGCAGCTTGGGGACAGTTCCCTATTCACCCCTCCACTTT. Encoded protein: CASSLGTVPYSPLHF.

This clone was found a few times. The chain has TRBV18 and TRBJ1-6; 8 positions agree with TRBD1. Trimming at V came to 6 bases and at J to 4 bases, leaving 5 bases not matched to a gene. CDR3 size: 15 residues. The V gene's germline CDR1 is KGHSH and CDR2 LQKENI. For the CDR3, the DNA is TGTGCCAGCTCTCGGACAGGGACTTATAATTCACCCCTCCACTTT. This translates into CASSRTGTYNSPLHF.

The chain couples TRBV7-3 to TRBJ2-3; 8 nucleotides line up with TRBD2. CDR3 length: 15 residues. With 1 base clipped from V and 6 bases from J, the junction kept 6 bases outside the gene matches. Germline V CDR1 and CDR2: SGHTA, FQGTGA. The CDR3 is CASSLNGGVGDTQYF. In nucleotides, the CDR3 is TGTGCCAGCAGCTTAAACGGGGGGGTCGGCGATACGCAGTATTTT.

V gene TRBV10-3 combines with J gene TRBJ1-5; D is possibly TRBD1 (6 bases). V shed 3 bases and J shed 6 bases, with 15 bases lying between them. Germline lookup yields CDR1 ENHRY and CDR2 SYGVKD. The CDR3 covers 15 residues. The CDR3 nucleotides are TGTGCCATCAGTGAATTTTCGGGAGGGGGTCAGCCCCAGCATTTT. Translating it yields CAISEFSGGGQPQHF.

The chain uses TRBV10-1 and TRBJ2-1; maybe TRBD2 (6 bases). Per the germline V gene, CDR1 is WNHNN and CDR2 is SYGVQD (reference sequence). The CDR3 extends over 12 amino acids. Trimming stripped 4 bases from V and 10 bases from J, with 11 bases between. In nucleotides, the CDR3 is TGCGCCAGCAGTGCCCCGGGGGAGGAGCAGTTCTTC. Its protein is CASSAPGEEQFF.

There are many counts of this clone. This chain joins TRBV7-9 and TRBJ2-6, with TRBD1 matching 9 bases. Trimming removed 5 bases from V and 4 bases from J; junction bases left unmatched: 12. The CDR3 has 18 amino acids. CDR1 and CDR2 (germline): SEHNR, FQNEAQ (reference sequence). The CDR3 DNA reads as TGTGCCAGCAGCCCCGGGACAGGGATATCTCCAGGGGCCAACGTCCTGACTTTC. This codes for CASSPGTGISPGANVLTF.

This clone was counted a few times. The chain uses TRBV11-2 and TRBJ2-1, with D possibly TRBD2 on 6 matching bases. The germline gives CDR1 SGHAT, CDR2 FQNNGV. V was trimmed by 0 bases and J by 5 bases, leaving 14 bases between them. This CDR3 spans 16 amino acids. The CDR3 region is CASSLDRGSGHNEQFF. The CDR3 bases are TGTGCCAGCAGCTTAGATCGGGGTAGCGGCCACAATGAGCAGTTCTTC.

This clone was counted between two and nine times. CDR3 coding DNA: TGTGCCAGCAGCCAAGCAGCGGGGGCTTTCACAGATACGCAGTATTTT. Encoded protein: CASSQAAGAFTDTQYF. This sequence joins TRBV4-2 and TRBJ2-3; 8 positions agree with TRBD2. Germline assignment: CDR1 LGHNA and CDR2 YNFKEQ. This CDR3 spans 16 amino acids. Trimming removed 1 base from V and 2 bases from J; junction bases left unmatched: 5.

This clone was seen a few times. The chain has TRBV11-2 and TRBJ2-3, with 8 bases fitting TRBD2. The germline gives CDR1 SGHAT, CDR2 FQNNGV. The CDR3 consists of 19 residues. The ends lost 4 bases at V and 4 bases at J; junction bases unmatched: 19. The CDR3 loop is CASSWPRGGRTRVADTQYF. DNA of the CDR3: TGTGCCAGCAGCTGGCCTCGGGGGGGGAGGACTAGGGTAGCAGATACGCAGTATTTT.

This clone has a handful of counts. J is TRBJ2-7 and V is TRBV23-1, with D perhaps matching TRBD1 (5 bases). TRBV23-1 is sorted into the ORF group, with uncertain function. V was cut by 4 bases and J by 4 bases, with 20 bases left in between. The CDR3 has 16 residues. This CDR3 reads CASSRHRIRTIYEQYF. The CDR3 DNA reads TGCGCCAGCAGTCGCCACAGGATCAGAACAATTTACGAGCAGTACTTC.

The CDR3 DNA is TGTGCCAGCAGTTACTCTGCCGGGACAGACAATCAGCCCCAGCATTTT. This sequence encodes CASSYSAGTDNQPQHF. The genes are TRBV6-5 and TRBJ1-5; 7 bases fit TRBD1. V lost 0 bases, J lost 3 bases, and 5 bases stayed unmatched. Per the germline V gene, CDR1 is MNHEY and CDR2 is SVGAGI. The CDR3 is made up of 16 amino acids.

This clone has a handful of counts. V is TRBV5-4 and J is TRBJ2-7; 8 bases are a match to TRBD2. With V trimmed by 1 base and J by 3 bases, 0 bases remained unmatched. Germline CDR1 and CDR2: SGHNT and YYREEE (reference sequence). The CDR3 runs to 13 residues. CDR3 in DNA: TGTGCCAGCAGCTTGCGGGGGGGCTACGAGCAGTACTTC. Translating it yields CASSLRGGYEQYF.

This clone occurred many times. The chain joins TRBV27 to TRBJ1-5; 8 nucleotides match TRBD1. With 4 bases clipped from V and 15 bases from J, the junction kept 11 bases outside the gene matches. Looked up from germline, CDR1 is MNHEY and CDR2 is SMNVEV (reference sequence). This CDR3 is built from 13 residues. CDR3 amino acids: CASSYPTGGFLHF. Written as DNA, the CDR3 is TGTGCCAGCAGTTACCCTACAGGGGGGTTTTTGCATTTT.

The table lists this clone with a few counts. The rearrangement joins TRBV7-9 to TRBJ1-1; possible D gene TRBD1, 6 bases. Germline V gene sequence: CDR1 SEHNR, CDR2 FQNEAQ (reference sequence). The CDR3 is made up of 14 amino acids. Deletions cut 2 bases from V and 6 bases from J, with 13 bases between. This chain's CDR3 is CASSLFQGSAEAFF. The CDR3 DNA reads as TGTGCCAGCAGCTTATTCCAGGGGAGCGCTGAAGCTTTCTTT.

The chain joins TRBV7-9 to TRBJ2-5; 10 nucleotides match TRBD1. This CDR3 is 15 amino acids long. Germline V gives CDR1 SEHNR, CDR2 FQNEAQ (reference sequence). The V segment lost 6 bases and the J segment 4 bases; nucleotides outside the gene matches: 8. In nucleotides, the CDR3 is TGTGCCAGCAGGATAGGACAGGGGGAAGGAGAGACCCAGTACTTC. This translates into CASRIGQGEGETQYF.

The table lists this clone with a few counts. The gene calls are TRBV7-2 and TRBJ2-3; 7 positions match TRBD2. Germline CDR1 is SGHTA and CDR2 is FQGNSA. With 7 bases clipped from V and 6 bases from J, the junction kept 10 bases outside the gene matches. CDR3 size: 14 residues. CDR3: CASTKGLSHDTQYF. CDR3 in DNA: TGTGCCAGCACTAAGGGACTATCCCACGATACGCAGTATTTT. Complete variable domain (other parts from reference TRBV7-2 and TRBJ2-3): GAGVSQSPSNKVTEKGKDVELRCDPISGHTALYWYRQSLGQGLEFLIYFQGNSAPDKSGLPSDRFSAERTGGSVSTLTIQRTQQEDSAVYLCASTKGLSHDTQYFGPGTRLTVL.

This chain uses TRBV6-5 with TRBJ2-2; 7 bases are shared with TRBD2. The germline gives CDR1 MNHEY, CDR2 SVGAGI. CDR3 length: 12 amino acids. The V gene end was trimmed by 8 bases and the J gene end by 7 bases; junction bases not matched to a gene: 4. The CDR3 region has the DNA TGTGCCAGCTGGGAGGGTGGCGGGGAGCTGTTTTTT. It codes for CASWEGGGELFF.